The entry below gives a single TCR beta chain sequence along with its context. What it recognizes is unknown. This specimen belongs to a study of shared clonotypes between healthy human individuals. Study-wide context: Used for every donor were three CD4 naive, three CD4 memory, two CD8 naive and one CD8 memory plate.

Study results and caveats: Larger richness was generally estimated for naive than memory subsets.

Several immunoSEQ 96-well plates shared each subset's DNA, each plate a replicate. Here immunoSEQ multiplex PCR was the method, and the copy in TCRdb shows in-frame clones only, minus some. The profile shows over a million clones, around 98% of them singletons. Germline-derived CDR1 and CDR2 are MNHEY and SVGAGI. V trimming: 5 bases; J trimming: 9 bases; junction bases outside the gene matches: 12. The CDR3 spans 15 residues. The material sequenced was naive CD4+ T cells sorted from blood. Indicated subset: CD45RA+ positively selected. This sequence originates from a young man in good health. The V gene is TRBV6-5, the J gene TRBJ2-1; 8 nucleotides align to TRBD2. The CDR3 is CASSRPGVAGSEQFF. The CDR3 DNA is TGTGCCAGCAGTCGCCCCGGAGTAGCGGGGTCTGAGCAGTTCTTC.